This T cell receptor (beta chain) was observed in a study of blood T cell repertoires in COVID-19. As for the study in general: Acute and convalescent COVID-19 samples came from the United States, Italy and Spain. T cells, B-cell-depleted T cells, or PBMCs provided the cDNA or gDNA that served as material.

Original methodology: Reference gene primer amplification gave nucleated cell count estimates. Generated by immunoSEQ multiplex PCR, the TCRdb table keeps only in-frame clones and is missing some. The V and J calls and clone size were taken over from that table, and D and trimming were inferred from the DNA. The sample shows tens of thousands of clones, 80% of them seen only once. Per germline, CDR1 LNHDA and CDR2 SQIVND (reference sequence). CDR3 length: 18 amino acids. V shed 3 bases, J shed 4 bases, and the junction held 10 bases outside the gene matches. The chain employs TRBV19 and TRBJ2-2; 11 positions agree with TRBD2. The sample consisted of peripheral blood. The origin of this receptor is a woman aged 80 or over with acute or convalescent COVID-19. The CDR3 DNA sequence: TGTGCCAGTAGTATTGGCATAGCGGGGGGGCTTGCCACCGGGGAGCTGTTTTTT. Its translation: CASSIGIAGGLATGELFF.